The present entry profiles one T cell receptor (beta chain) with its context. Antigen unknown. The sample originates from a study of radiotherapy plus CTLA-4 blockade in lung cancer. Those patients who had chemo-refractory metastatic non-small-cell lung cancer were given focal radiation along with CTLA-4 blockade through ipilimumab. Study-wide findings and caveats: Reported findings show early blood T cell clone dynamics, with interferon-beta, best predicted response. In blood, TCR clones derived from the tumor expanded after radiotherapy plus ipilimumab.

Unmatched junction bases numbered 5, after V lost 0 bases and J lost 0 bases. CDR1 is KGHSY and CDR2 is FQNENV in the germline V gene. The CDR3 sequence is 16 residues long. Profiled with immunoSEQ multiplex PCR; TCRdb holds only in-frame clones, not every one. The table lists approximately 85,000 clones, about 86% of them singletons, with 2% to 2.5% in the top ten. This chain links TRBV16 with TRBJ2-7; 7 bases are a match to TRBD1. The receptor comes from a human donor with non-small cell lung cancer who had a partial response to radiotherapy plus ipilimumab. This sample comprised peripheral blood, obtained from a patient treated with radiotherapy plus ipilimumab. CDR3: CASSQSATGSSYEQYF. CDR3 sequence (DNA): TGTGCCAGCAGCCAATCGGCGACAGGGAGCTCCTACGAGCAGTACTTC.